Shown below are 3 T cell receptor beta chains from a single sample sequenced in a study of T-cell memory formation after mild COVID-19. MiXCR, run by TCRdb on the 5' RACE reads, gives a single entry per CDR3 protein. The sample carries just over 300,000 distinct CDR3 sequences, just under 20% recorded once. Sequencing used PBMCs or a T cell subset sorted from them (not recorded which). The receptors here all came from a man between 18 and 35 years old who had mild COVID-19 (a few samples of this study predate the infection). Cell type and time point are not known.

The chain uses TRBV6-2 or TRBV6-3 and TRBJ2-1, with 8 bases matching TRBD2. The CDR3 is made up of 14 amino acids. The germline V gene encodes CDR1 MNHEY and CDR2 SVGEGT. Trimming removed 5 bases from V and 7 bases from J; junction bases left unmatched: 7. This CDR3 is CASSRNTGGNEQFF. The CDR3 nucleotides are TGTGCCAGCAGTCGAAATACGGGGGGGAATGAGCAGTTCTTC.

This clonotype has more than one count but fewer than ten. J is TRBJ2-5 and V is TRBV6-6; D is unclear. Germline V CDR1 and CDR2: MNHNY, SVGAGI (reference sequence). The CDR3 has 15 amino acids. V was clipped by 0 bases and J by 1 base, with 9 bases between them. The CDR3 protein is CASSYSSEAQETQYF. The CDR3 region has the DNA TGTGCCAGCAGTTACTCGAGTGAGGCCCAAGAGACCCAGTACTTC.

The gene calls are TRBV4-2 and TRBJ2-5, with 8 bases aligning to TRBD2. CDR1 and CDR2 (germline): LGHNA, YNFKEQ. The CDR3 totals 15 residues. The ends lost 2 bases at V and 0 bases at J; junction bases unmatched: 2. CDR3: CASSQRRGDQETQYF. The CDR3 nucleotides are TGTGCCAGCAGCCAAAGGCGGGGGGACCAAGAGACCCAGTACTTC.